Listed below are T cell receptor beta chains from one sample, sequenced in a study of cytomegalovirus exposure and HLA in healthy donors. Here immunoSEQ multiplex PCR was the method, and the copy in TCRdb shows in-frame clones only, minus some. The sample yields some 110,000 clones, around three quarters seen once. The sample consisted of PBMCs. These receptors all come from a boy between 10 and 17 years old in good health and CMV-seronegative. The CDR3 runs from the conserved cysteine through the conserved F or W. A D gene is named only where the DNA matches it firmly. Only some rows state a clone size, as once, few, many or a class for expanded clones.

clone size | D gene | J gene | V gene | CDR3 DNA | CDR3 protein
NA | TRBD1 | TRBJ1-2 | TRBV7-2 | TGTGCCAGCAGCCTGAGGACAGGGGGCTCTGGAGATGGCTACACCTTC | CASSLRTGGSGDGYTF
NA | TRBD1 | TRBJ1-2 | TRBV7-9 | TGTGCCAGCAGGTCCCGGGACAGGGGAAGTTTTATCGCCTTC | CASRSRDRGSFIAF
NA | NA | TRBJ2-1 | TRBV7-9 | TGTGCCAGCAACGACATTTCGTCCTACAATGAGCAGTTCTTC | CASNDISSYNEQFF
NA | NA | TRBJ1-1 | TRBV5-1 | TGCGCCAGCAGCTTGCAACAGGGTACTGAAGCTTTCTTT | CASSLQQGTEAFF
NA | NA | TRBJ2-7 | TRBV18 | TGTGCCAGCTCCCTGAGTTACGAGCAGTACTTC | CASSLSYEQYF
NA | NA | TRBJ1-4 | TRBV7-9 | TGTGCCAGCAGCTTAGGACAAGGAAAGTATGAAAAACTGTTTTTT | CASSLGQGKYEKLFF
NA | TRBD1 | TRBJ2-7 | TRBV5-1 | TGCGCCAGCAGCCCGGGACAGATCCCGGGCGAGCAGTACTTC | CASSPGQIPGEQYF
NA | NA | TRBJ2-7 | TRBV11-2 | TGTGCCAGCAGCTCAGGCTCCTACGAGCAGTACTTC | CASSSGSYEQYF
NA | TRBD2 | TRBJ2-1 | TRBV11-3 | TGTGCCAGCAGAAAGGGGCTAGCGGGTTACAATGAGCAGTTCTTC | CASRKGLAGYNEQFF
NA | NA | TRBJ2-7 | TRBV7-2 | TGTGCCAGCAGCTTAGTAGTAGGAGAGTCCTACGAGCAGTACTTC | CASSLVVGESYEQYF
NA | TRBD2 | TRBJ2-7 | TRBV7-7 | TGTGCCAGCAGCTACACGTCTAGCGGGGGACCCTACGAGCAGTACTTC | CASSYTSSGGPYEQYF
NA | TRBD1 | TRBJ1-1 | TRBV5-1 | TGCGCCAGCAGCTTGCCAGGGGGAAACACTGAAGCTTTCTTT | CASSLPGGNTEAFF
few | NA | TRBJ2-5 | TRBV7-2 | TGTGCCAGCCTCCGGAGGGGTCGGGAGACCCAGTACTTC | CASLRRGRETQYF
NA | NA | TRBJ1-5 | TRBV19 | TGTGCCAGCCGGACGGAGGAGGGCAATCAGCCCCAGCATTTT | CASRTEEGNQPQHF
NA | TRBD2 | TRBJ2-1 | TRBV5-4 | TGTGCCAGCAGCTTGGATAGGCTAGCGGGAGCCAATGAGCAGTTCTTC | CASSLDRLAGANEQFF
NA | NA | TRBJ1-2 | TRBV5-6 | TGTGCCAGCAGCCCGGGGGTGTCGCGCTACACCTTC | CASSPGVSRYTF
few | NA | TRBJ2-1 | TRBV5-1 | TGCGCCAGCAGCGTCACAGACAATGAGCAGTTCTTC | CASSVTDNEQFF
NA | TRBD1 | TRBJ1-2 | TRBV28 | TGTGCCAGCAGTTTAATCAAAGGTCAGGGGGGAAGCTACACCTTC | CASSLIKGQGGSYTF
NA | NA | TRBJ2-3 | TRBV11-3 | TGTGCCAGCAGCTCAGATCCGGGACTTTACACAGATACGCAGTATTTT | CASSSDPGLYTDTQYF
NA | TRBD2 | TRBJ2-3 | TRBV6-5 | TGTGCCAGCAGTTACTCGAGCGGGGGGGTAGATACGCAGTATTTT | CASSYSSGGVDTQYF
once | NA | TRBJ2-7 | TRBV19 | TGTGCCAGTAGCCACGCGTTACAGGGATACGAGCAGTACTTC | CASSHALQGYEQYF
NA | NA | TRBJ2-7 | TRBV7-5 | TGTGCCAGAAGCTTAAATTTAGGACTAGCGGGAAATGAGCAGTACTTC | CARSLNLGLAGNEQYF
NA | TRBD1 | TRBJ1-3 | TRBV5-4 | TGTGCCAGCAGCTTACAGGGGCGCGGAAACACCATATATTTT | CASSLQGRGNTIYF
NA | TRBD1 | TRBJ1-4 | TRBV19 | TGTGCCAGTAGTATTCTGGGGACAGGGTCCCTTAATGAAAAACTGTTTTTT | CASSILGTGSLNEKLFF
NA | NA | TRBJ2-7 | TRBV5-6 | TGTGCCAGCAGCTTAATTTTTGCGGACGAGCAGTACTTC | CASSLIFADEQYF
NA | NA | TRBJ1-4 | TRBV28 | TGTGCCAGCAGTTTTCGGTCAAACAATGAAAAACTGTTTTTT | CASSFRSNNEKLFF
NA | NA | TRBJ1-5 | TRBV6-1 | TGTGCCAGCAGTGAGGGGAGGGTGTGGGATCAGCCCCAGCATTTT | CASSEGRVWDQPQHF
NA | NA | TRBJ2-7 | TRBV5-1 | TGCGCCAGCAGCGCCGACAGCTACGAGCAGTACTTC | CASSADSYEQYF
NA | TRBD1 | TRBJ1-5 | TRBV28 | TGTGCCACCGATTCCCACCAGAGGGAAGGGGGCCGCAATCAGCCCCAGCATTTT | CATDSHQREGGRNQPQHF
NA | TRBD1 | TRBJ1-1 | TRBV18 | TGTGCCAGCTCACCGGTGACAGGGTCGGGCACTGAAGCTTTCTTT | CASSPVTGSGTEAFF
NA | TRBD2 | TRBJ2-1 | TRBV27 | TGTGCCAGCAGTTCCCGGACTAGCGGGAGATCCTATTACAATGAGCAGTTCTTC | CASSSRTSGRSYYNEQFF
NA | NA | TRBJ1-2 | TRBV30 | TGTGCCTGGAGTCTCCGACAGGACGGCTACACCTTC | CAWSLRQDGYTF
NA | TRBD1 | TRBJ1-2 | TRBV10-3 | TGTGCCATCAGTGCATCCGGGACAGTCTATGGCTACACCTTC | CAISASGTVYGYTF
NA | TRBD2 | TRBJ2-3 | TRBV5-1 | TGCGCCAGCAGCTTGGGCGGGAGTGCAGATACGCAGTATTTT | CASSLGGSADTQYF
NA | TRBD1 | TRBJ2-7 | TRBV4-1 | TGCGCCAGCAGCCGGGACAGATCGTACGAGCAGTACTTC | CASSRDRSYEQYF
NA | NA | TRBJ2-7 | TRBV7-8 | TGTGCCAGCAGCTTCCGGGCCATGACAGTCTCCTACGAGCAGTACTTC | CASSFRAMTVSYEQYF
NA | NA | TRBJ1-5 | TRBV28 | TGTGCCAGCACCATAAAGGGGGTTACCTATAGCAATCAGCCCCAGCATTTT | CASTIKGVTYSNQPQHF
NA | NA | TRBJ2-1 | TRBV7-9 | TGTGCCAGCAGCGCCCACAGGGAACGCTCCTACAATGAGCAGTTCTTC | CASSAHRERSYNEQFF
NA | NA | TRBJ1-5 | TRBV2 | TGTGCCAGTGGAGACAGAGGCAATCAGCCCCAGCATTTT | CASGDRGNQPQHF
NA | NA | TRBJ2-4 | TRBV7-8 | TGTGCCAGCAGCTACCAGTGGTCCAAAAACATTCAGTACTTC | CASSYQWSKNIQYF
NA | NA | TRBJ2-7 | TRBV7-9 | TGTGCCAGCAGCCGGGACTCCTCCTACGAGCAGTACTTC | CASSRDSSYEQYF
NA | NA | TRBJ2-7 | TRBV27 | TGTGCCAGCAGTTTAGAAAGGAGCGGGACAGGCTACGAGCAGTACTTC | CASSLERSGTGYEQYF